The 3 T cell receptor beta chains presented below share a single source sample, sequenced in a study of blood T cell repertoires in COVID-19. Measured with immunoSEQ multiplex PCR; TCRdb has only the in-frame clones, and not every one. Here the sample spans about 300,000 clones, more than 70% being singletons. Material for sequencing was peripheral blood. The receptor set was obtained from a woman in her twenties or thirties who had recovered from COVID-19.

The CDR3 sequence is CASTLRRSSYNEQFF. The CDR3 DNA follows: TGTGCCAGCACCCTGAGGCGGAGCTCCTACAATGAGCAGTTCTTC. This chain uses TRBV27 with TRBJ2-1; D is undetermined. The germline V gene encodes CDR1 MNHEY and CDR2 SMNVEV (reference sequence). Trimming cost V 7 bases and J 0 bases, with 13 bases left between them. There are 15 residues in the CDR3.

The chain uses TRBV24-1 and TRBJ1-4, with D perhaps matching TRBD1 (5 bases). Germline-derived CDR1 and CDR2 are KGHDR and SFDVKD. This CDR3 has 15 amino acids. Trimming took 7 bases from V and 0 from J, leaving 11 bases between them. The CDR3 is CATSGTGATNEKLFF. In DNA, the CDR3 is TGTGCCACCAGCGGCACAGGCGCAACTAATGAAAAACTGTTTTTT.

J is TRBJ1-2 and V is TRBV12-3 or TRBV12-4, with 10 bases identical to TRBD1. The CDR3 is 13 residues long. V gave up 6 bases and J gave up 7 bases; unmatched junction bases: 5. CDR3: CASSQTGGSGYTF. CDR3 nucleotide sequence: TGTGCCAGCAGCCAGACAGGGGGCTCTGGCTACACCTTC.